The 10 T cell receptor beta chains below were found in one sample sequenced in a study of cytomegalovirus exposure and HLA in healthy donors. 13 Jbeta primers and 60 Vbeta primers were used for the PCR. This table comes from immunoSEQ multiplex PCR, and its TCRdb copy is limited to in-frame clones, with some not included. The sample lists approximately 130,000 clones, around 83% occurring once. Sequencing used PBMCs. These receptors all stem from a woman aged 25 to 39 in good health and CMV-seropositive.

This chain links TRBV5-1 with TRBJ1-1; D gene ambiguous. This CDR3 has 13 residues. Germline V gene lookup returns CDR1 SGHRS and CDR2 YFSETQ. The V and J ends lost 1 base and 5 bases respectively, with 9 bases between them. CDR3 DNA: TGCGCCAGCAGCTTGACTGAGGAAACTGAAGCTTTCTTT. It encodes CASSLTEETEAFF.

J is TRBJ2-3 and V is TRBV28, with TRBD2 identical over 16 bases. Germline loops: CDR1 MDHEN, CDR2 SYDVKM. V trimming: 6 bases; J trimming: 13 bases; junction bases outside the gene matches: 7. There are 14 residues in the CDR3. The CDR3 nucleotides read TGTGCCAGCAGCCTGGGACTAGCGGGAGGGAGGGAGTATTTT. This encodes CASSLGLAGGREYF.

The chain is built from TRBV2 and TRBJ2-3, with 12 bases identical to TRBD2. With 6 bases clipped from V and 0 bases from J, the junction kept 4 bases outside the gene matches. The V gene's germline CDR1 is SNHLY and CDR2 FYNNEI. The CDR3 totals 16 residues. The chain's CDR3 is CASSGLAGFSTDTQYF. The CDR3 nucleotides are TGTGCCAGCAGCGGACTAGCGGGGTTTAGCACAGATACGCAGTATTTT.

This clone was seen more than once but under ten times. V is TRBV5-1 and J is TRBJ2-3; tentative D call: TRBD2 (7 bases). The V gene's germline CDR1 is SGHRS and CDR2 YFSETQ. Trimming removed 4 bases from V and 0 bases from J, with 15 bases in between. The CDR3 extends over 16 amino acids. As DNA, the CDR3 is TGCGCCAGCAGCGCCCCGGGGGGCGGAAGCACAGATACGCAGTATTTT. This gives the protein CASSAPGGGSTDTQYF. The full variable domain, rest sourced from reference TRBV5-1 and TRBJ2-3, is KAGVTQTPRYLIKTRGQQVTLSCSPISGHRSVSWYQQTPGQGLQFLFEYFSETQRNKGNFPGRFSGRQFSNSRSEMNVSTLELGDSALYLCASSAPGGGSTDTQYFGPGTRLTVL.

V gene TRBV5-1 combines with J gene TRBJ2-2; 9 bases are a match to TRBD1. The V gene end was trimmed by 4 bases and the J gene end by 7 bases; junction bases not matched to a gene: 11. CDR1 and CDR2 from the germline V gene are SGHRS and YFSETQ. CDR3 length: 16 residues. The CDR3 DNA reads TGCGCCAGCAGCCCAGGACCCGGGACAGGGAACGGGGAGCTGTTTTTT. It is translated as CASSPGPGTGNGELFF.

The sample holds a few counts of this clone. In nucleotides, the CDR3 is TGTGCCAGCTCACCTCTATCGACAGGGACTGTCAACTATGGCTACACCTTC. Amino acid sequence: CASSPLSTGTVNYGYTF. The chain is built from TRBV18 and TRBJ1-2, with TRBD1 matching 7 bases. This CDR3 has 17 residues. Germline CDR1 KGHSH, CDR2 LQKENI. V shed 3 bases, J shed 2 bases, and the junction held 12 bases outside the gene matches.

The CDR3 is CATSRDRQGLSEQYF. The CDR3 DNA reads TGTGCCACCAGCAGAGATCGGCAGGGTCTAAGCGAGCAGTACTTC. The chain employs TRBV15 and TRBJ2-7; D possibly corresponds to TRBD1 (5 bases). V gave up 0 bases and J gave up 6 bases, with 15 bases separating them. Germline V gene data show CDR1 as LNHNV and CDR2 as YYDKDF (reference sequence). CDR3 length equals 15 residues. The full variable domain, completed using reference TRBV15 and TRBJ2-7, is DAMVIQNPRYQVTQFGKPVTLSCSQTLNHNVMYWYQQKSSQAPKLLFHYYDKDFNNEADTPDNFQSRRPNTSFCFLDIRSPGLGDTAMYLCATSRDRQGLSEQYFGPGTRLTVT.

The chain employs TRBV5-1 and TRBJ1-2, with TRBD1 matching over 11 bases. The CDR3 covers 14 residues. With V trimmed by 2 bases and J by 7 bases, 4 bases remained unmatched. Germline V gene data show CDR1 as SGHRS and CDR2 as YFSETQ. The CDR3 sequence is CASSFGTGGAGYTF. CDR3 coding DNA: TGCGCCAGCAGCTTCGGGACAGGGGGTGCTGGCTACACCTTC.

The CDR3 coding sequence is TGTGCCAGCTCGCTGGCCGCTCTGGGACAGGGCTCTGGAAACACCATATATTTT. Its protein product is CASSLAALGQGSGNTIYF. The chain has TRBV18 and TRBJ1-3, with 9 bases matching TRBD1. Germline trimming cut 6 bases from V and 0 bases from J; bases unmatched to any gene: 12. Looked up from germline, CDR1 is KGHSH and CDR2 is LQKENI. CDR3 length: 18 amino acids. Variable domain in full (rest from reference TRBV18 and TRBJ1-3): NAGVMQNPRHLVRRRGQEARLRCSPMKGHSHVYWYRQLPEEGLKFMVYLQKENIIDESGMPKERFSAEFPKEGPSILRIQQVVRGDSAAYFCASSLAALGQGSGNTIYFGEGSWLTVV.

The CDR3: CASSPRGRGLYF. The DNA for the CDR3 is TGTGCCAGCAGCCCGAGAGGTAGGGGGTTGTACTTC. V and J are TRBV7-6 and TRBJ2-7, with TRBD1 as a possible D gene (6 bases). V was trimmed by 5 bases and J by 12 bases, leaving 17 bases between them. CDR1 and CDR2 (germline): SGHVS, FNYEAQ. The CDR3 totals 12 residues.